These 12 T cell receptor beta chains were all obtained from the same sample, sequenced in a study of regulatory and conventional T cells in RAG deficiency. Data came from immunoSEQ multiplex PCR; TCRdb stores just in-frame clones and leaves some out. The table has 30,000 to 40,000 clones, roughly 76% seen once. Genomic DNA came from blood conventional CD4+ T cells gated CD25-low CD127-high. This same sample was also taken into another study, of regulatory T cells. As that report states: Amplification used 52 TRBV primers and 13 TRBJ primers.

The specimen was CD4+ effector T cells sorted from blood. These receptor sequences come from a human donor in good health.

This chain connects TRBV28 to TRBJ2-5; maybe TRBD2 (7 bases). Per germline, CDR1 MDHEN and CDR2 SYDVKM. Trimming pared 7 bases from V and 9 bases from J, leaving 24 bases between. This CDR3 is 15 amino acids long. CDR3 sequence (DNA): TGTGCCAGCACCCCGGGGGGCCGTGTTCTAACGGCCCAGTACTTC. Amino acids: CASTPGGRVLTAQYF.

The gene calls are TRBV19 and TRBJ2-1; D is uncertain. V gave up 5 bases and J gave up 4 bases, with 12 bases separating them. There are 14 residues in the CDR3. Germline V gene data show CDR1 as LNHDA and CDR2 as SQIVND (reference sequence). CDR3 nucleotide sequence: TGTGCCAGTAGTCTTCGATCCCGTTACAATGAGCAGTTCTTC. Translating gives CASSLRSRYNEQFF.

The chain is built from TRBV5-1 and TRBJ2-3; TRBD2 might be the D (6 bases). The CDR3 extends over 17 amino acids. With 0 bases removed from V and 1 base from J, the gap between germline ends came to 15 bases. Germline values: CDR1 SGHRS, CDR2 YFSETQ. For the CDR3, the DNA is TGCGCCAGCAGCTTGGTTAGTATGGCTAGCGGCACAGATACGCAGTATTTT. As protein: CASSLVSMASGTDTQYF.

The chain combines TRBV30 with TRBJ1-1, with D hard to call. The CDR3 has 14 residues. Deletions cut 0 bases from V and 1 base from J, with 9 bases between. Germline lookup yields CDR1 GTSNPN and CDR2 SVGIG (reference sequence). The CDR3 nucleotides are TGTGCCTGGAGTGTAAAGGTGCCGAACACTGAAGCTTTCTTT. This gives the protein CAWSVKVPNTEAFF.

This sequence joins TRBV16 and TRBJ1-1; TRBD1 might be the D (5 bases). V was pared by 3 bases and J by 1 base, with 18 bases between. The CDR3 loop spans 17 amino acids. Germline V gene lookup returns CDR1 KGHSY and CDR2 FQNENV. In nucleotides, the CDR3 is TGTGCCAGCAGCCACACGCAGCAGGGCACGGGGAACACTGAAGCTTTCTTT. Translation: CASSHTQQGTGNTEAFF.

The chain combines TRBV18 with TRBJ1-6; 8 bases line up with TRBD1. Germline V gene lookup returns CDR1 KGHSH and CDR2 LQKENI. There are 15 residues in the CDR3. J was trimmed by 9 bases and V by 3 bases; bases with no gene match: 7. CDR3: CASSPTSGGGSPLHF. CDR3 sequence (DNA): TGTGCCAGCTCACCCACCTCAGGGGGCGGTTCACCCCTCCACTTT. Full variable domain (outside the CDR3, taken from reference TRBV18 and TRBJ1-6): NAGVMQNPRHLVRRRGQEARLRCSPMKGHSHVYWYRQLPEEGLKFMVYLQKENIIDESGMPKERFSAEFPKEGPSILRIQQVVRGDSAAYFCASSPTSGGGSPLHFGNGTRLTVT.

The count of this clone is one. V is TRBV10-3 and J is TRBJ2-3; no reliable D call. The ends were cut back, 5 bases at V and 0 bases at J, with 6 bases in the middle. In germline, CDR1 is ENHRY, CDR2 SYGVKD. The CDR3 extends over 13 amino acids. The chain's CDR3 is CAISPSSTDTQYF. As DNA, the CDR3 is TGTGCCATCAGTCCCTCCAGCACAGATACGCAGTATTTT.

The genes are TRBV6-4 and TRBJ1-4; D remains ambiguous. The V gene lost 5 bases and the J gene lost 5 bases, with 9 bases spanning the gap. Germline CDR1 MRHNA, CDR2 SNTAGT. The CDR3 consists of 13 residues. CDR3: CASSKNRNEKLFF. CDR3 in DNA: TGTGCCAGCAGTAAAAACAGAAATGAAAAACTGTTTTTT.

The genes are TRBV7-2 and TRBJ1-5, with TRBD1 identical over 7 bases. The CDR3 extends over 17 amino acids. CDR1 SGHTA and CDR2 FQGNSA come from the germline V gene. The V segment lost 2 bases and the J segment 2 bases; nucleotides outside the gene matches: 9. This CDR3 is CASSLRSTGRGNQPQHF. The CDR3 bases are TGTGCCAGCAGCTTAAGATCGACAGGGAGGGGCAATCAGCCCCAGCATTTT. The full variable domain, with the rest looked up from reference TRBV7-2 and TRBJ1-5, is GAGVSQSPSNKVTEKGKDVELRCDPISGHTALYWYRQSLGQGLEFLIYFQGNSAPDKSGLPSDRFSAERTGGSVSTLTIQRTQQEDSAVYLCASSLRSTGRGNQPQHFGDGTRLSIL.

The chain uses TRBV6-6 and TRBJ1-4, with no clear D. This CDR3 has 16 amino acids. V lost 5 bases to trimming and J lost 7 bases, with 20 bases between them. Per the germline V gene, CDR1 is MNHNY and CDR2 is SVGAGI (reference sequence). The CDR3 coding sequence is TGTGCCAGCAGTCTTCTGGGTACATTACGGGGTGAAAAACTGTTTTTT. The encoded protein is CASSLLGTLRGEKLFF.

The J gene is TRBJ1-3, the V gene TRBV6-5; D is uncertain. Germline V gene lookup returns CDR1 MNHEY and CDR2 SVGAGI. V was cut by 6 bases and J by 0 bases, with 12 bases left in between. CDR3 size: 15 residues. The CDR3 region has the DNA TGTGCCAGCAGCCTACAACATAGCTCTGGAAACACCATATATTTT. It translates to CASSLQHSSGNTIYF.

This rearrangement joins TRBV11-3 to TRBJ2-1; 15 bases are shared with TRBD2. CDR3 length equals 18 residues. From germline, CDR1 is SGHNT and CDR2 YENEEA. With V trimmed by 0 bases and J by 4 bases, 4 bases remained unmatched. CDR3 nucleotides: TGTGCCAGCAGCTTAGAGGGGACTAGCGGGGGGCGATACAATGAGCAGTTCTTC. Its protein is CASSLEGTSGGRYNEQFF.